These 28 T cell receptor beta chains share one sample of origin, sequenced in a study of identical twins. TCRdb fed the 5' RACE reads into MiXCR, producing one record per CDR3 protein. The sample holds 510,000 or so distinct CDR3 sequences, over 12% seen once. This sample was also put to use in a study of yellow fever vaccine responses in identical twins.

Sequenced material: CD4+ T cells sorted from blood. These receptor sequences come from a woman aged 18-29 years in good health.

The chain carries TRBV25-1 and TRBJ2-7; 11 positions match TRBD1. Germline V gives CDR1 MGHDK, CDR2 SYGVNS. The CDR3 spans 15 residues. Losses at the gene ends were 3 bases for V and 5 bases for J; bases not matched to a gene: 6. The CDR3: CASSEPGTGGNEQYF. The DNA for the CDR3 is TGTGCCAGCAGTGAGCCCGGGACAGGGGGTAACGAGCAGTACTTC.

The chain links TRBV6-5 to TRBJ2-1, with TRBD1 identical over 7 bases. Germline V gene sequence: CDR1 MNHEY, CDR2 SVGAGI. V was clipped by 0 bases and J by 6 bases; unmatched bases: 5. The CDR3 runs 15 residues. The CDR3 DNA follows: TGTGCCAGCAGTTACTCCCCGGGACAGCCCAATGAGCAGTTCTTC. As protein: CASSYSPGQPNEQFF.

This clonotype was seen a few times. V usage is TRBV7-3 and J usage is TRBJ2-2, with 8 bases that match TRBD1. In germline, CDR1 is SGHTA, CDR2 FQGTGA. With V trimmed by 6 bases and J by 4 bases, 4 bases remained unmatched. This CDR3 contains 14 residues. This chain's CDR3 is CASRRQGFTGELFF. The CDR3 bases are TGTGCCAGCAGAAGACAGGGGTTCACCGGGGAGCTGTTTTTT.

The chain couples TRBV9 to TRBJ2-7; 7 positions agree with TRBD1. The germline V gene encodes CDR1 SGDLS and CDR2 YYNGEE. The CDR3 length is 13 residues. J was trimmed by 3 bases and V by 7 bases; bases with no gene match: 7. The CDR3 region is CASGKGQIYEQYF. CDR3 DNA sequence: TGTGCCAGCGGAAAGGGACAGATCTACGAGCAGTACTTC.

This chain uses TRBV6-1 with TRBJ1-3; no firm D call. The germline CDR1 and CDR2 sequences are MNHNS and SASEGT. V gave up 7 bases and J gave up 5 bases, with 15 bases separating them. The CDR3 contains 14 residues. As DNA, the CDR3 is TGTGCCAGCACCCCCGACACGGAAAGAAACACCATATATTTT. Protein product: CASTPDTERNTIYF.

This clonotype has a handful of counts. This chain uses TRBV7-9 with TRBJ2-3; 7 nucleotides agree with TRBD2. The CDR3 loop spans 15 amino acids. The trim removed 1 base at V and 6 bases at J, leaving 7 bases unmatched. The V gene's germline CDR1 is SEHNR and CDR2 FQNEAQ (reference sequence). CDR3 DNA: TGTGCCAGCAGCTTAGGTCCTAGCGGATTCGATACGCAGTATTTT. It is translated as CASSLGPSGFDTQYF.

In its sample, this clonotype was seen a few times. CDR3: CASSEGQGALRETQYF. In DNA form, the CDR3 reads TGTGCCAGCAGTGAGGGACAGGGGGCATTGAGAGAGACCCAGTACTTC. The genes are TRBV25-1 and TRBJ2-5, with 12 bases fitting TRBD1. V shed 3 bases, J shed 4 bases, and the junction held 6 bases outside the gene matches. CDR3 length: 16 amino acids. CDR1 MGHDK and CDR2 SYGVNS come from the germline V gene. The full variable domain, with the rest looked up from reference TRBV25-1 and TRBJ2-5, is EADIYQTPRYLVIGTGKKITLECSQTMGHDKMYWYQQDPGMELHLIHYSYGVNSTEKGDLSSESTVSRIRTEHFPLTLESARPSHTSQYLCASSEGQGALRETQYFGPGTRLLVL.

In its sample, this clonotype was seen a few times. This chain uses TRBV7-9 with TRBJ2-7, with a tentative D call TRBD1 (6 bases). The V gene lost 5 bases and the J gene lost 1 base, with 9 bases spanning the gap. This CDR3 has 13 residues. Germline-derived CDR1 and CDR2 are SEHNR and FQNEAQ (reference sequence). CDR3 DNA: TGTGCCAGCAGCATAGGACAGTCCTACGAGCAGTACGTC. It is translated as CASSIGQSYEQYV.

This clonotype appeared many times. J is TRBJ2-2 and V is TRBV5-1; D might be TRBD1 (6 bases). The CDR3 totals 17 residues. The V and J ends lost 0 bases and 2 bases respectively, with 14 bases between them. Germline V gives CDR1 SGHRS, CDR2 YFSETQ. The CDR3 nucleotides read TGCGCCAGCAGCTTGGTCAGCCAGGGGATTAACACCGGGGAGCTGTTTTTT. This sequence encodes CASSLVSQGINTGELFF.

V usage is TRBV7-9 and J usage is TRBJ1-2; 9 bases are shared with TRBD1. The CDR3 contains 13 residues. Looked up from germline, CDR1 is SEHNR and CDR2 is FQNEAQ (reference sequence). Germline trimming cut 5 bases from V and 6 bases from J; bases unmatched to any gene: 4. The CDR3 sequence is CASSRQGGDGYTF. For the CDR3, the DNA is TGTGCCAGCAGCCGACAGGGGGGAGATGGCTACACCTTC.

This clonotype was detected only a few times. The CDR3 spells CASRTGEIYNEQFF. The DNA of the CDR3 is TGTGCCAGCAGAACTGGGGAGATCTACAATGAGCAGTTCTTC. The chain uses TRBV12-3 or TRBV12-4 and TRBJ2-1; TRBD2 is a possible D gene (5 bases). CDR3 length: 14 residues. The V end lost 6 bases, the J end lost 3 bases, and 12 bases lay between the germline ends.

In its sample, this clonotype was seen a few times. The chain recombines TRBV20-1 with TRBJ2-3, with TRBD2 matching 9 bases. The V gene's germline CDR1 is DFQATT and CDR2 SNEGSKA (reference sequence). The CDR3 is 16 residues long. Trimming at V came to 6 bases and at J to 6 bases, leaving 16 bases not matched to a gene. CDR3 nucleotides: TGCAGTGCCAGGAAGGGCCTAGCGGGAAGGACGGATACGCAGTATTTT. Protein sequence: CSARKGLAGRTDTQYF.

This clonotype was counted between two and nine times. The chain couples TRBV29-1 to TRBJ2-2, with 9 positions matching TRBD2. The CDR3 sequence is 15 residues long. CDR1 is SQVTM and CDR2 is ANQGSEA in the germline V gene. The V and J ends lost 4 bases and 5 bases, in that order; junction bases with no gene match: 8. CDR3 coding DNA: TGCAGCGTTGGAGCCTCGACTAGCGGAACCGGGGAGCTGTTTTTT. This translates into CSVGASTSGTGELFF.

This clonotype was observed a few times. The J gene is TRBJ2-7, the V gene TRBV10-3; no clear D gene. CDR3 size: 13 residues. The V gene lost 3 bases and the J gene lost 6 bases, with 12 bases spanning the gap. Germline V CDR1 and CDR2: ENHRY, SYGVKD. Here the CDR3 DNA reads TGTGCCATCAGTGATTTAGGGTTGAGCGAGCAGTACGTC. Translated, it gives CAISDLGLSEQYV.

The J gene is TRBJ1-6, the V gene TRBV4-1; D remains ambiguous. V dropped 0 bases and J dropped 0 bases, with 9 bases sitting between them. CDR1 MGHRA and CDR2 YSYEKL come from the germline V gene. CDR3 length: 17 amino acids. The CDR3 protein is CASSQERESSYNSPLHF. CDR3 coding DNA: TGCGCCAGCAGCCAAGAAAGGGAGAGCTCCTATAATTCACCCCTCCACTTT.

Only a few counts were recorded for this clonotype. This chain uses TRBV20-1 with TRBJ2-6; the D is unclear. CDR1 and CDR2 from the germline V gene are DFQATT and SNEGSKA (reference sequence). This CDR3 spans 17 amino acids. The germline V and J ends were trimmed by 0 bases and 0 bases, with 12 bases remaining between them. DNA of the CDR3: TGCAGTGCTAGAGATTGGCAGGATAGCTCTGGGGCCAACGTCCTGACTTTC. The encoded protein is CSARDWQDSSGANVLTF.

This chain uses TRBV5-1 with TRBJ2-2, with D possibly matching TRBD1 (5 bases). V dropped 1 base and J dropped 0 bases, with 10 bases sitting between them. The germline V gene has CDR1 SGHRS and CDR2 YFSETQ. This CDR3 has 16 residues. CDR3 amino acids: CASSLPSTANTGELFF. The CDR3 DNA follows: TGCGCCAGCAGCTTGCCCTCGACAGCGAACACCGGGGAGCTGTTTTTT.

This clonotype showed up just a few times. The chain employs TRBV20-1 and TRBJ2-2; D possibly corresponds to TRBD2 (6 bases). The CDR3 sequence is 13 residues long. From germline, CDR1 is DFQATT and CDR2 SNEGSKA (reference sequence). V was trimmed by 6 bases and J by 3 bases, leaving 11 bases between them. CDR3 loop: CSAPLAYTGELFF. CDR3 DNA: TGCAGTGCCCCACTAGCCTACACCGGGGAGCTGTTTTTT.

The chain couples TRBV2 to TRBJ2-5, with TRBD2 matching 7 bases. The CDR3 loop spans 15 amino acids. V lost 3 bases to trimming and J lost 5 bases; unmatched junction nucleotides: 9. CDR1 is SNHLY and CDR2 is FYNNEI in the germline V gene. The CDR3 nucleotides read TGTGCCAGCAGTGATGGGGCGGGAGTAGAGGAGACCCAGTACTTC. It encodes CASSDGAGVEETQYF.

This clonotype was counted between two and nine times. This chain connects TRBV10-3 to TRBJ1-1, with 8 bases that match TRBD1. CDR1 is ENHRY, CDR2 SYGVKD, per germline. There are 13 residues in the CDR3. Germline trimming cut 7 bases from V and 5 bases from J; bases unmatched to any gene: 6. CDR3 in amino acids: CAIKTGVGTEAFF. CDR3 DNA sequence: TGTGCCATCAAGACAGGGGTTGGGACTGAAGCTTTCTTT.

V gene TRBV28 combines with J gene TRBJ2-3; TRBD1 aligns across 7 bases. The CDR3 loop spans 11 amino acids. With 5 bases clipped from V and 14 bases from J, the junction kept 7 bases outside the gene matches. From germline, CDR1 is MDHEN and CDR2 SYDVKM. The CDR3 region has the DNA TGTGCCAGCAGTACATACAACAGGGGGTATTTT. Its translation: CASSTYNRGYF. The entire variable domain, with the rest obtained from reference TRBV28 and TRBJ2-3, is as follows: DVKVTQSSRYLVKRTGEKVFLECVQDMDHENMFWYRQDPGLGLRLIYFSYDVKMKEKGDIPEGYSVSREKKERFSLILESASTNQTSMYLCASSTYNRGYFGPGTRLTVL.

The rearrangement links TRBV5-1 to TRBJ2-7; 9 bases map to TRBD1. V gave up 4 bases and J gave up 7 bases; unmatched junction bases: 12. The CDR3 runs to 15 residues. CDR1 is SGHRS, CDR2 YFSETQ, per germline. CDR3 bases: TGCGCCAGCAGCGGAGGACAGGGGACCTCTAGAGAGCAGTACTTC. Translating gives CASSGGQGTSREQYF.

CDR3 residues: CSARDPGRGGYEQYF. The CDR3 nucleotides are TGCAGTGCTAGAGATCCTGGGCGGGGGGGCTACGAGCAGTACTTC. The chain has TRBV20-1 and TRBJ2-7; 9 bases fit TRBD2. After removal of 0 bases from V and 3 bases from J, the junction contained 6 bases not matched to a gene. This CDR3 has 15 amino acids. Germline-derived CDR1 and CDR2 are DFQATT and SNEGSKA (reference sequence).

The chain combines TRBV2 with TRBJ2-3; TRBD2 is a possible D gene (5 bases). The CDR3 loop spans 14 amino acids. Germline V gene lookup returns CDR1 SNHLY and CDR2 FYNNEI. V lost 7 bases, J lost 2 bases, and 13 bases lay in between. The CDR3 DNA reads TGTGCCAGCAACCAACTAGAAAACACAGATACGCAGTATTTT. Its protein product is CASNQLENTDTQYF.

The CDR3 region is CASSLLGTLNTGELFF. Written as DNA, the CDR3 is TGCGCCAGCAGCTTGCTCGGGACACTAAACACCGGGGAGCTGTTTTTT. The genes are TRBV5-1 and TRBJ2-2, with D possibly matching TRBD1 (6 bases). The CDR3 is made up of 16 amino acids. The germline gives CDR1 SGHRS, CDR2 YFSETQ. V was trimmed by 1 base and J by 2 bases, leaving 12 bases between them.

This clonotype came up a few times. The rearrangement uses TRBV5-1 and TRBJ1-1, with TRBD1 matching over 7 bases. Germline CDR1 and CDR2: SGHRS and YFSETQ. The CDR3 consists of 16 residues. V dropped 4 bases and J dropped 0; count of bases not matched to a gene: 9. The CDR3 loop is CASSRTPGQLNTEAFF. CDR3 coding DNA: TGCGCCAGCAGCCGGACCCCGGGACAGTTGAACACTGAAGCTTTCTTT.

This chain uses TRBV6-1 with TRBJ2-7; no clear D gene. Trimming took 3 bases from V and 3 from J, leaving 18 bases between them. The CDR3 totals 16 residues. Looked up from germline, CDR1 is MNHNS and CDR2 is SASEGT. Written as DNA, the CDR3 is TGTGCCAGCAGTGATACCCCCACCAGAGGCGGCTACGAGCAGTACGTC. Encoded protein: CASSDTPTRGGYEQYV.

The sample holds a few counts of this clonotype. The rearrangement links TRBV10-3 to TRBJ2-1; D remains unclear. From germline, CDR1 is ENHRY and CDR2 SYGVKD. Trimming left V 0 bases short and J 4 bases short, with 7 bases between. CDR3 length: 14 amino acids. The CDR3 reads CAISESNSYNEQFF. Here the CDR3 DNA reads TGTGCCATCAGTGAGTCGAACAGTTACAATGAGCAGTTCTTC.